A single sample gave rise to the 29 T cell receptor beta chains below, sequenced in a study of T cell repertoires in cytomegalovirus infection. One entry per CDR3 protein results from TCRdb running MiXCR on the reads. Of under 90,000 distinct CDR3 sequences listed, about half are singletons. What these receptors recognize is not known. Material: CD8+ T cells from cultured PBMCs, obtained from culture after CMV antigen stimulation. Receptor source: a human donor in good health (CMV status not recorded). Some clones in this sample may be carry-over from other donors' samples.

The rearrangement uses TRBV6-1 and TRBJ2-3; tentative D call: TRBD2 (6 bases). V was shortened by 3 bases and J by 3 bases, with 16 bases between the two germline ends. Germline CDR1 MNHNS, CDR2 SASEGT. The CDR3 spans 16 residues. CDR3: CASSESGTPTTDTQYF. CDR3 sequence (DNA): TGTGCCAGCAGTGAGTCCGGGACTCCTACTACAGATACGCAGTATTTT.

This sequence joins TRBV28 and TRBJ2-7, with 8 positions matching TRBD2. Germline trimming cut 6 bases from V and 0 bases from J; bases unmatched to any gene: 7. Looked up from germline, CDR1 is MDHEN and CDR2 is SYDVKM. This CDR3 has 15 amino acids. The CDR3 sequence: CASRRLAGPSYEQYF. The CDR3 region has the DNA TGTGCCAGCAGAAGGCTAGCGGGCCCCTCCTACGAGCAGTACTTC.

The chain carries TRBV6-8 and TRBJ2-6; D remains ambiguous. Germline CDR1 reads MNHGY; CDR2 reads SAAAGT. Trimming left V 2 bases short and J 0 bases short, with 5 bases between. The CDR3 sequence is 15 residues long. The CDR3 DNA sequence: TGTGCCAGCAGTTACATACTCTCTGGGGCCAACGTCCTGACTTTC. Translated: CASSYILSGANVLTF.

This chain uses TRBV11-2 with TRBJ2-2; 8 bases are shared with TRBD1. The V gene's germline CDR1 is SGHAT and CDR2 FQNNGV. The CDR3 runs to 16 residues. Losses at the gene ends were 7 bases for V and 7 bases for J; bases not matched to a gene: 14. CDR3 in amino acids: CASTETRTGFGGELFF. In DNA form, the CDR3 reads TGTGCCAGCACCGAAACACGGACAGGGTTCGGCGGGGAGCTGTTTTTT.

The chain couples TRBV19 to TRBJ2-1, with no clear D. The germline V and J ends were trimmed by 1 base and 7 bases, with 8 bases remaining between them. CDR1 and CDR2 (germline): LNHDA, SQIVND (reference sequence). This CDR3 has 13 amino acids. The CDR3 loop reads CASSIGQDNEQFF. The CDR3 DNA reads TGTGCCAGTAGTATAGGGCAGGATAATGAGCAGTTCTTC.

V usage is TRBV7-8 and J usage is TRBJ2-7; D is undetermined. The CDR3 loop spans 14 amino acids. Trimming shortened V by 4 bases and J by 5 bases, and 15 bases separated the two germline ends. Germline CDR1 is SGHVS and CDR2 is FQNEAQ. Written as DNA, the CDR3 is TGTGCCAGCAGCTGGAACACCACTGCCAACGAGCAGTACTTC. Its translation is CASSWNTTANEQYF. The full variable domain, with the rest looked up from reference TRBV7-8 and TRBJ2-7, is GAGVSQSPRYKVAKRGQDVALRCDPISGHVSLFWYQQALGQGPEFLTYFQNEAQLDKSGLPSDRFFAERPEGSVSTLKIQRTQQEDSAVYLCASSWNTTANEQYFGPGTRLTVT.

This clonotype was seen more than once but under ten times. The gene calls are TRBV7-8 and TRBJ1-5; 7 bases are a match to TRBD1. Germline-derived CDR1 and CDR2 are SGHVS and FQNEAQ. The CDR3 runs to 17 residues. J lost 6 bases, V lost 5 bases, and 16 bases had no gene match. The DNA of the CDR3 is TGTGCCAGCAGCCCGCGCCGGCAGGGGGAAAACAGTCAGCCCCAGCATTTT. This sequence encodes CASSPRRQGENSQPQHF.

A word on this clonotype: This may be a read error, as it is one base from a much larger clone. This chain links TRBV7-2 with TRBJ2-7; 8 bases are shared with TRBD1. The CDR3 consists of 21 residues. Germline V CDR1 and CDR2: SGHTA, FQGNSA. Trimming cost V 4 bases and J 4 bases; bases outside gene matches: 27. The CDR3 loop is CASSWHGYWTGPASPPYEQYF. Here the CDR3 DNA reads TGTGCCAGCAGCTGGCATGGTTATTGGACAGGGCCTGCTTCCCCCCCGTACGAGCAGTACTTC.

This clonotype was detected a few times. The chain uses TRBV6-1 and TRBJ2-5; 10 bases fit TRBD1. The germline CDR1 and CDR2 sequences are MNHNS and SASEGT. The CDR3 contains 14 residues. The J segment lost 2 bases and the V segment lost 4 bases, leaving 1 base of the junction unmatched. CDR3 bases: TGTGCCAGCAGTGGGGGACAGGGGCAAGAGACCCAGTACTTC. Its translation: CASSGGQGQETQYF.

This clonotype has just a few counts. The rearrangement links TRBV12-3 or TRBV12-4 to TRBJ1-1; D not resolved. This CDR3 has 13 residues. V shed 7 bases and J shed 11 bases, with 20 bases lying between them. DNA of the CDR3: TGTGCCAGCACCGAAACACCGTCCGCTGGGGCTTTCTTT. This encodes CASTETPSAGAFF.

This clonotype was seen repeatedly, ten times or more. In DNA, the CDR3 is TGTGCCAGCAGCCTGTCTCTGGGGCAGGGGGCGGAGACCCAGTACTTC. It is translated as CASSLSLGQGAETQYF. J is TRBJ2-5 and V is TRBV7-8; 8 positions match TRBD1. From germline, CDR1 is SGHVS and CDR2 FQNEAQ. Germline trimming cut 5 bases from V and 5 bases from J; bases unmatched to any gene: 13. This CDR3 is 16 amino acids long.

This sequence joins TRBV15 and TRBJ2-1, with D hard to call. V gave up 0 bases and J gave up 5 bases, with 8 bases separating them. Germline CDR1 LNHNV, CDR2 YYDKDF (reference sequence). The CDR3 runs to 14 residues. CDR3 nucleotide sequence: TGTGCCACCAGCAGAGATAGAGGCAACAATGAGCAGTTCTTC. This encodes CATSRDRGNNEQFF.

This sequence joins TRBV7-2 and TRBJ1-5; D is possibly TRBD1 (5 bases). Trimming removed 1 base at V and 6 bases at J, with 10 bases between. CDR3 size: 14 residues. Germline V gene sequence: CDR1 SGHTA, CDR2 FQGNSA. The CDR3 coding sequence is TGTGCCAGCAGCTTAGGAAAGGGGCCTCAGCCCCAGCATTTT. Translated: CASSLGKGPQPQHF.

This clonotype was observed a few times. The V gene is TRBV6-1, the J gene TRBJ2-1; the match to TRBD1 covers 7 bases. Germline V gene data show CDR1 as MNHNS and CDR2 as SASEGT. After removal of 6 bases from V and 6 bases from J, the junction contained 11 bases not matched to a gene. This CDR3 is 15 amino acids long. CDR3 DNA: TGTGCCAGCAGAGCTACAGGGGTGAGGGGCAATGAGCAGTTCTTC. Amino acid sequence: CASRATGVRGNEQFF.

V and J are TRBV7-2 and TRBJ2-1, with D possibly being TRBD2 (6 bases). The V gene lost 7 bases and the J gene lost 8 bases, with 36 bases spanning the gap. Germline lookup yields CDR1 SGHTA and CDR2 FQGNSA. CDR3 length equals 20 residues. The CDR3 protein is CASNILSLAQARESWDEQFF. The CDR3 DNA reads as TGTGCCAGCAACATATTATCACTAGCCCAAGCTCGGGAATCATGGGATGAGCAGTTCTTC.

This rearrangement joins TRBV27 to TRBJ1-1, with D maybe TRBD1 (6 bases). CDR1 MNHEY and CDR2 SMNVEV come from the germline V gene (reference sequence). V gave up 6 bases and J gave up 5 bases, with 16 bases separating them. The CDR3 loop spans 14 amino acids. This CDR3 is CASSQRGRFTEAFF. CDR3 bases: TGTGCCAGCAGCCAGCGGGGGCGCTTTACTGAAGCTTTCTTT.

This rearrangement joins TRBV27 to TRBJ1-6; D is possibly TRBD1 (6 bases). With 8 bases removed from V and 1 base from J, the gap between germline ends came to 9 bases. This CDR3 comprises 14 residues. Per germline, CDR1 MNHEY and CDR2 SMNVEV (reference sequence). This CDR3 reads CASRRGSYNSPLHF. The CDR3, as DNA: TGTGCCAGCCGCAGGGGTTCCTATAATTCACCCCTCCACTTT.

J is TRBJ1-1 and V is TRBV11-2, with D perhaps matching TRBD1 (6 bases). V shed 8 bases and J shed 0 bases, with 13 bases lying between them. The V gene's germline CDR1 is SGHAT and CDR2 FQNNGV. This CDR3 has 14 residues. CDR3 protein: CASGYRDMNTEAFF. DNA of the CDR3: TGTGCCAGCGGCTACAGGGATATGAACACTGAAGCTTTCTTT. The complete variable domain, with remaining parts taken from reference TRBV11-2 and TRBJ1-1, reads EAGVAQSPRYKIIEKRQSVAFWCNPISGHATLYWYQQILGQGPKLLIQFQNNGVVDDSQLPKDRFSAERLKGVDSTLKIQPAKLEDSAVYLCASGYRDMNTEAFFGQGTRLTVV.

The chain couples TRBV7-9 to TRBJ1-2; tentatively, D is TRBD1 (5 bases). Trimming pared 2 bases from V and 8 bases from J, leaving 18 bases between. Germline lookup yields CDR1 SEHNR and CDR2 FQNEAQ (reference sequence). The CDR3 contains 15 residues. Written as DNA, the CDR3 is TGTGCCAGCAGCTTAAACCGCAGAGGGGTCGGAGGCTACACCTTC. Translating gives CASSLNRRGVGGYTF.

The chain has TRBV7-6 and TRBJ1-1; D remains ambiguous. CDR1 and CDR2 (germline): SGHVS, FNYEAQ. The CDR3 has 14 residues. The V and J ends lost 2 bases and 0 bases respectively, with 7 bases between them. DNA of the CDR3: TGTGCCAGCAGCTTACAGACTTTGAACACTGAAGCTTTCTTT. Protein product: CASSLQTLNTEAFF.

This clonotype was seen only a few times. The chain has TRBV27 and TRBJ2-3; maybe TRBD1 (5 bases). The CDR3 length is 15 residues. Germline CDR1 is MNHEY and CDR2 is SMNVEV (reference sequence). The V end lost 6 bases, the J end lost 4 bases, and 17 bases lay between the germline ends. CDR3 nucleotides: TGTGCCAGCAGACCAAGACAGCTCGGCGCAGATACGCAGTATTTT. Translation: CASRPRQLGADTQYF.

This clonotype was counted only a few times. This CDR3 is CASSSGRGSNSPLHF. The CDR3 coding sequence is TGTGCCAGCAGTTCGGGCAGGGGGTCGAATTCACCCCTCCACTTT. The V and J genes are TRBV12-3 or TRBV12-4 and TRBJ1-6, with TRBD1 identical over 7 bases. The CDR3 runs 15 residues. J gave up 7 bases and V 4 bases, and 7 bases lay outside the gene matches.

The V call is TRBV29-1, the J call TRBJ2-4; D may be TRBD1 or TRBD2 (5 bases each). Per germline, CDR1 SQVTM and CDR2 ANQGSEA. V was trimmed by 5 bases and J by 1 base, leaving 24 bases between them. The CDR3 runs 18 residues. The CDR3 nucleotides read TGCAGCGTTCCTCCGGGATCAGGTTGGGACCTGGCCAAAAACATTCAGTACTTC. This translates into CSVPPGSGWDLAKNIQYF.

V is TRBV11-2 and J is TRBJ1-1, with a possible D match to TRBD1 (5 bases). The germline V gene encodes CDR1 SGHAT and CDR2 FQNNGV. The CDR3 length is 16 residues. Trimming pared 2 bases from V and 4 bases from J, leaving 17 bases between. The CDR3 sequence: CASSLWVPRGSTEAFF. The DNA for the CDR3 is TGTGCCAGCAGCTTATGGGTTCCTAGGGGCAGCACTGAAGCTTTCTTT.

This clonotype was observed a single time. The rearrangement links TRBV5-1 to TRBJ2-5; D perhaps matches TRBD2 (7 bases). Deletions cut 3 bases from V and 2 bases from J, with 20 bases between. The CDR3 is made up of 17 amino acids. Germline V CDR1 and CDR2: SGHRS, YFSETQ. In nucleotides, the CDR3 is TGCGCCAGCAGCTGGGGGACGGGGGGCTCAGAACAAGAGACCCAGTACTTC. This translates into CASSWGTGGSEQETQYF.

The V and J genes are TRBV12-5 and TRBJ1-1, with 9 bases identical to TRBD1. J lost 7 bases, V lost 9 bases, and 15 bases had no gene match. This CDR3 has 15 amino acids. Germline V lookup: CDR1 LGHNT, CDR2 FRNRAP. This CDR3 is CASLFDAGDRDEAFF. CDR3 nucleotide sequence: TGTGCTAGCCTTTTTGATGCCGGGGACAGGGATGAAGCTTTCTTT.

This clonotype was counted a single time. The gene calls are TRBV29-1 and TRBJ2-1, with D unclear. The CDR3 length is 13 residues. Germline lookup yields CDR1 SQVTM and CDR2 ANQGSEA. V lost 3 bases and J 5 bases, leaving 11 bases between the germline ends. DNA of the CDR3: TGCAGCGTTGATGGCGACATCAACAATGAGCAGTTCTTC. Its protein product is CSVDGDINNEQFF.

This chain links TRBV7-6 with TRBJ2-2; possibly TRBD2 for D (6 bases). The CDR3 is 15 amino acids. Trimming pared 5 bases from V and 6 bases from J, leaving 16 bases between. Germline V gene data show CDR1 as SGHVS and CDR2 as FNYEAQ. The CDR3 loop reads CASSRGARWAGELFF. The CDR3, as DNA: TGTGCCAGCAGCCGCGGGGCCCGCTGGGCCGGGGAGCTGTTTTTT.

V gene TRBV24-1 combines with J gene TRBJ2-2; TRBD2 agrees at 12 bases. V lost 1 base and J lost 0; bases outside the gene matches: 2. The CDR3 contains 18 residues. Germline V gene sequence: CDR1 KGHDR, CDR2 SFDVKD. Here the CDR3 reads CATSDFLAGGTNTGELFF. As DNA, the CDR3 is TGTGCCACCAGTGATTTCCTAGCGGGAGGGACGAACACCGGGGAGCTGTTTTTT.